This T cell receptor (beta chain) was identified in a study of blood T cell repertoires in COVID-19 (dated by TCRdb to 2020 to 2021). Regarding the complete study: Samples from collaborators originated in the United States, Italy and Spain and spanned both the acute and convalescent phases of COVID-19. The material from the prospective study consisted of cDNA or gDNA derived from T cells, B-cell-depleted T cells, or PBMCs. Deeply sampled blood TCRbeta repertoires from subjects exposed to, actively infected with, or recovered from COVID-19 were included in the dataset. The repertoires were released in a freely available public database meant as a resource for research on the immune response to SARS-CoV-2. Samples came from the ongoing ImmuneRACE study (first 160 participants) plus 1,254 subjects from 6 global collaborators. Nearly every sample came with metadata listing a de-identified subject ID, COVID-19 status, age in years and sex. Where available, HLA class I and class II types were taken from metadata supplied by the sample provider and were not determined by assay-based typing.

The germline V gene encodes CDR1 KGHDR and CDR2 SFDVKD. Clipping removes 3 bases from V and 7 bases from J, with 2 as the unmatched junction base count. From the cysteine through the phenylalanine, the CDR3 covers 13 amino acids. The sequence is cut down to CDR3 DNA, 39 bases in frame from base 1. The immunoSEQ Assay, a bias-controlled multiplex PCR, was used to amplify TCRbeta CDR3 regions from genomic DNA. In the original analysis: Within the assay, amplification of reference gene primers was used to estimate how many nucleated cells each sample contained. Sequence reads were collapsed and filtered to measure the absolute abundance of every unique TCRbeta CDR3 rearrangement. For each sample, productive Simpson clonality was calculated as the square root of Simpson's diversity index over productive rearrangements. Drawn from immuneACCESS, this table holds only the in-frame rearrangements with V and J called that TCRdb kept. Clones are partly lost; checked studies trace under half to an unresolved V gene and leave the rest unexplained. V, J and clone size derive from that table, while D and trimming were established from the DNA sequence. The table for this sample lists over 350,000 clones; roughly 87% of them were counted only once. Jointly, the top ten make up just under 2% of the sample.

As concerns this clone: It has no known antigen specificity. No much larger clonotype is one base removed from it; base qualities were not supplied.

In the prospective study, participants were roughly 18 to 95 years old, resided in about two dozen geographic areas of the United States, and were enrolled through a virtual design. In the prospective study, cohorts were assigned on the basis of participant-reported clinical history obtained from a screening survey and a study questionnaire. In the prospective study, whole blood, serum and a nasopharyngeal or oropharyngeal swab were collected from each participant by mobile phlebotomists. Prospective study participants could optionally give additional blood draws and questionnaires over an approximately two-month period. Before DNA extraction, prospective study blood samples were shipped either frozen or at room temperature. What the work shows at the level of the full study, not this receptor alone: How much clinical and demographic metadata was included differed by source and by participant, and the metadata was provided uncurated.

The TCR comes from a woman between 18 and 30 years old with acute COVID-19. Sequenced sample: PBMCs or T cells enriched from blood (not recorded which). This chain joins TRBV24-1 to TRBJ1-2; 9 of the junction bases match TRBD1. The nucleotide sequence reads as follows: TGTGCCACCAGTGATACAGGGGGCTTTGGCTACACCTTC. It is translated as CATSDTGGFGYTF.